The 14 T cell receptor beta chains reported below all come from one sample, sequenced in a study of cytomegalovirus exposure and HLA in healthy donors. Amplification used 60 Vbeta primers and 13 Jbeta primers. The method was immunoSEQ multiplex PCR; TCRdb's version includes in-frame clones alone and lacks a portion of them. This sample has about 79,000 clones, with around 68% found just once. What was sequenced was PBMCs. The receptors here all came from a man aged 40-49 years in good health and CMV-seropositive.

The CDR3 DNA is TGTGCCAGCAGCTTAGAGGGCGGGGCCAAAAGAGTAGAGACCCAGTACTTC. This translates into CASSLEGGAKRVETQYF. V is TRBV7-9 and J is TRBJ2-5, with D possibly matching TRBD2 (6 bases). The CDR3 is 17 residues long. V was shortened by 1 base and J by 4 bases, with 19 bases between the two germline ends. The germline V gene has CDR1 SEHNR and CDR2 FQNEAQ (reference sequence).

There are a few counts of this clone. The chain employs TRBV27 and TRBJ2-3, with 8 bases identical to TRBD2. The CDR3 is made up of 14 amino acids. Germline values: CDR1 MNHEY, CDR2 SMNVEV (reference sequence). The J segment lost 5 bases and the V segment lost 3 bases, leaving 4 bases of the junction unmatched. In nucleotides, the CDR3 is TGTGCCAGCAGTTTTGGACTAGCAAGAGATACGCAGTATTTT. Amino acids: CASSFGLARDTQYF.

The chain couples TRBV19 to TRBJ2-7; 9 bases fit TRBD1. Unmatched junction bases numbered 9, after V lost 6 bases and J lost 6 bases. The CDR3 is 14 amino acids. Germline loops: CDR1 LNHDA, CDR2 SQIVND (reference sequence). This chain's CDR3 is CASSSGTGTGEQYF. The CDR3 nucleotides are TGTGCCAGTAGCTCCGGGACAGGGACGGGCGAGCAGTACTTC. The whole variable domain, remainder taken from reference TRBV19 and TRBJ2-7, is DGGITQSPKYLFRKEGQNVTLSCEQNLNHDAMYWYRQDPGQGLRLIYYSQIVNDFQKGDIAEGYSVSREKKESFPLTVTSAQKNPTAFYLCASSSGTGTGEQYFGPGTRLTVT.

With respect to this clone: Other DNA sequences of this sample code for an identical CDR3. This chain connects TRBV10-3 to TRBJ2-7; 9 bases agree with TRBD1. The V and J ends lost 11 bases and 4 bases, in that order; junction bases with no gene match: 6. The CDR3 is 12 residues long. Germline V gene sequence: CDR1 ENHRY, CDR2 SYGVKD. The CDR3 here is CASRTGDYEQYF. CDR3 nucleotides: TGTGCCTCCCGGACAGGGGATTACGAGCAGTACTTC.

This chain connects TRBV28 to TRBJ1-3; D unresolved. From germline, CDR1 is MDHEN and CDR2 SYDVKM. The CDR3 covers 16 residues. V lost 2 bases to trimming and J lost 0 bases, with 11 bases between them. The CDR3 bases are TGTGCCAGCAGTTTACGGGGTTCACACTCTGGAAACACCATATATTTT. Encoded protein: CASSLRGSHSGNTIYF.

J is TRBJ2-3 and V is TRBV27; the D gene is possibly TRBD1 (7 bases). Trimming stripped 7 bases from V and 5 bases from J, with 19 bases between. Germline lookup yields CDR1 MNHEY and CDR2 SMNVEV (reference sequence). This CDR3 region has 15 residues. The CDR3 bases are TGTGCCAGCACCCAAGCATGGGGGGACAGAGATACGCAGTATTTT. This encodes CASTQAWGDRDTQYF.

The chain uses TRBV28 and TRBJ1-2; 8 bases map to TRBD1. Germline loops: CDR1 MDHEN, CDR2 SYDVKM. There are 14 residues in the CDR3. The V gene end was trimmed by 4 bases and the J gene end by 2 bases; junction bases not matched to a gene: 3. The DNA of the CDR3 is TGTGCCAGCAGTTGGCAGGGGGCGAACTATGGCTACACCTTC. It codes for CASSWQGANYGYTF.

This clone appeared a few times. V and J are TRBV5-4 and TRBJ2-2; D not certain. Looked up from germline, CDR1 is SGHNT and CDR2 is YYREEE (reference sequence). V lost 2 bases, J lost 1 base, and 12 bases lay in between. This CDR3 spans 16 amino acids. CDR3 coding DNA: TGTGCCAGCAGCTTAACGAGACTTCAGAACACCGGGGAGCTGTTTTTT. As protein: CASSLTRLQNTGELFF.

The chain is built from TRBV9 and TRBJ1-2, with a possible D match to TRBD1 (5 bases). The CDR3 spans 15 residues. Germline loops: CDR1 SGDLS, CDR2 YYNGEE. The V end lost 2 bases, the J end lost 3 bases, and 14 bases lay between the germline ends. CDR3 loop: CASSVQGDKDYGYTF. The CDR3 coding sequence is TGTGCCAGCAGCGTTCAGGGCGACAAGGACTATGGCTACACCTTC.

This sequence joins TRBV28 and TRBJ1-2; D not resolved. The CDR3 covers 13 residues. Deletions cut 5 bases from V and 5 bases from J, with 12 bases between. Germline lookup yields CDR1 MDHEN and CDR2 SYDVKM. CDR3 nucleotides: TGTGCCAGCAGTACAGACCAGTCGTATGGCTACACCTTC. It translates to CASSTDQSYGYTF.

CDR3 residues: CASSEPGQSLDTQYF. As DNA, the CDR3 is TGTGCCAGCAGTGAACCGGGACAGTCTCTGGATACGCAGTATTTT. The V call is TRBV6-1, the J call TRBJ2-3; 7 nucleotides match TRBD1. CDR3 length: 15 residues. V was pared by 2 bases and J by 6 bases, with 8 bases of the junction left unmatched. Germline CDR1 reads MNHNS; CDR2 reads SASEGT.

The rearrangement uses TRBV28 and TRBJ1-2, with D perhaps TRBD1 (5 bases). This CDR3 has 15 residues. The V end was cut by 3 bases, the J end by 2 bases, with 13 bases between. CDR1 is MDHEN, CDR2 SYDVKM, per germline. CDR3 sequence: CASSFSAGPNYGYTF. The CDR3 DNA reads TGTGCCAGCAGTTTCTCTGCAGGGCCCAACTATGGCTACACCTTC.

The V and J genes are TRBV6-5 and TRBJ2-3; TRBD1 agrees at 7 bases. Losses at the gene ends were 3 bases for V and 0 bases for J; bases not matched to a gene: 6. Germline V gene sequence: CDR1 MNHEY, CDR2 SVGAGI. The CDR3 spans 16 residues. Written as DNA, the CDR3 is TGTGCCAGCAGTTATAGAGGGGGCTGGAGCACAGATACGCAGTATTTT. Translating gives CASSYRGGWSTDTQYF.

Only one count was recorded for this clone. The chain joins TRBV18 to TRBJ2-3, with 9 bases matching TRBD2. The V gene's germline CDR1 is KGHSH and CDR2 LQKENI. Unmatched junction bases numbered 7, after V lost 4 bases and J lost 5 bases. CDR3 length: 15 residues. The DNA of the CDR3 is TGTGCCAGCTCACGAATTAGCGGGAGAGGAGATACGCAGTATTTT. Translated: CASSRISGRGDTQYF.